A selection of T cell receptor beta chains follows, all from one sample in a study of blood T cell repertoires in COVID-19. Produced via immunoSEQ multiplex PCR; TCRdb's table is partial and in-frame only. The table includes 200,000 to 300,000 clones, about 89% detected once. The sample comprised peripheral blood. The origin of the receptors is a woman in her thirties or forties who had recovered from COVID-19. CDR3s include the opening cysteine and the closing phenylalanine or tryptophan. The order of the fields is clone size, V gene, D gene, J gene, CDR3 DNA, CDR3 protein. The D gene is left open where the match is weak. Some rows mark clone size as missing; the rest say once, few, many or name a class of expanded clone.

NA,TRBV5-1,TRBD2,TRBJ2-4,TGCGCCAGCAGCTTGGCCACAGTAGCGGGGGAACAAAACATTCAGTACTTC,CASSLATVAGEQNIQYF
NA,TRBV18,TRBD1,TRBJ1-2,TGTGCCAGCTCACCCGACAGGGTCTATGGCTACACCTTC,CASSPDRVYGYTF
NA,TRBV11-3,TRBD2,TRBJ2-2,TGTGCCAGCAGCTTACGTGCTAGCGGGGCCACCGGGGAGCTGTTTTTT,CASSLRASGATGELFF
NA,TRBV12-5,TRBD2,TRBJ2-3,TGTGCTAGTGGCCTGACTAGCGGTTCGCCGTATTTT,CASGLTSGSPYF
NA,TRBV6-6,NA,TRBJ2-2,TGTGCCAGCTCCGGTCGGACCGGGGAGCTGTTTTTT,CASSGRTGELFF
NA,TRBV3-1/TRBV3-2,TRBD1,TRBJ1-2,TGTGCCAGCAGCCAAGCTGGGACAGGGTCGAGTCGGTATGGCTACACCTTC,CASSQAGTGSSRYGYTF
NA,TRBV27,TRBD1,TRBJ2-3,TGTGCCAGCAGTCATCGGGACAGGGGAACAGATACGCAGTATTTT,CASSHRDRGTDTQYF
NA,TRBV18,TRBD1,TRBJ2-7,TGTGCCAGCTCACCGGCCCGGGACAGCTCCTACGAGCAGTACTTC,CASSPARDSSYEQYF
NA,TRBV7-9,NA,TRBJ1-4,TGTGCCAGCAGCTTACTCAGGCAGAATGAAAAACTGTTTTTT,CASSLLRQNEKLFF
NA,TRBV2,TRBD2,TRBJ2-1,TGTGCCAGCAGAGCTGAAGCGGGGGGACTCAATGAGCAGTTCTTC,CASRAEAGGLNEQFF
NA,TRBV11-2,NA,TRBJ1-2,TGTGCCAGCAGCCGGCAACTTCAGGGCAACTATGGCTACACCTTC,CASSRQLQGNYGYTF
NA,TRBV4-1,TRBD2,TRBJ2-5,TGCGCCAGCAGCCAAGTCCGGGGGAGGGAGCGGGGAGAGACCCAGTACTTC,CASSQVRGRERGETQYF
once,TRBV4-1,NA,TRBJ2-5,TGCGCCAGCAGCCAAGAATTAGTTACGGGTTGGCGGCCCCAAGAGACCCAGTACTTC,CASSQELVTGWRPQETQYF
NA,TRBV3-1/TRBV3-2,TRBD1,TRBJ1-2,TGTGCCAGCAGCCTTCGGACAGGGGACTATGGCTACACCTTC,CASSLRTGDYGYTF
NA,TRBV27,NA,TRBJ1-1,TGTGCCAGCAGTTTATCGGGTGGAGGTGGTGACACTGAAGCTTTCTTT,CASSLSGGGGDTEAFF
NA,TRBV9,NA,TRBJ1-6,TGTGCCAGCAGCGTAGGTTCCAGGGCTTCACCCCTCCACTTT,CASSVGSRASPLHF
NA,TRBV29-1,NA,TRBJ2-7,TGCAGCGTTGCCAACACCTACGAGCAGTACTTC,CSVANTYEQYF
NA,TRBV10-2,TRBD1,TRBJ1-1,TGCGCCAGCAGACAGGGGCGCACTGAAGCTTTCTTT,CASRQGRTEAFF
NA,TRBV5-5,TRBD1,TRBJ1-2,TGTGCCAGCAGTCCAGTAACAGGGGGCGCGAGGACCTACACCTTC,CASSPVTGGARTYTF
NA,TRBV19,NA,TRBJ2-7,TGTGCCAGTAGTTCCCATTCCTACGAGCAGTACTTC,CASSSHSYEQYF
NA,TRBV4-1,TRBD1,TRBJ1-1,TGCGCCAGCACCCCTGGAGCGACAGGGGGCACTGAAGCTTTCTTT,CASTPGATGGTEAFF
once,TRBV4-1,TRBD1,TRBJ1-1,TGCGCCAGCAGCCATTCCCGGGGGATGACAGGGGGCGCGGACACTGAAGCTTTCTTT,CASSHSRGMTGGADTEAFF
NA,TRBV2,TRBD1,TRBJ2-7,TGTGCCAGCAGTTATGGGACAGGCAGGACCTACGAGCAGTACTTC,CASSYGTGRTYEQYF
NA,TRBV19,TRBD1,TRBJ1-6,TGTGCCAGTAGTCGAACAGGGGTCGGAACTTATAATTCACCCCTCCACTTT,CASSRTGVGTYNSPLHF
NA,TRBV9,TRBD1,TRBJ2-7,TGTGCCAGCAGCGTAGGAGGGACAGGAAACGAGCAGTACTTC,CASSVGGTGNEQYF
NA,TRBV7-3,NA,TRBJ2-2,TGTGCCAGCAGCTTCAGTCCCGGGACTCCCGGGGAGCTGTTTTTT,CASSFSPGTPGELFF